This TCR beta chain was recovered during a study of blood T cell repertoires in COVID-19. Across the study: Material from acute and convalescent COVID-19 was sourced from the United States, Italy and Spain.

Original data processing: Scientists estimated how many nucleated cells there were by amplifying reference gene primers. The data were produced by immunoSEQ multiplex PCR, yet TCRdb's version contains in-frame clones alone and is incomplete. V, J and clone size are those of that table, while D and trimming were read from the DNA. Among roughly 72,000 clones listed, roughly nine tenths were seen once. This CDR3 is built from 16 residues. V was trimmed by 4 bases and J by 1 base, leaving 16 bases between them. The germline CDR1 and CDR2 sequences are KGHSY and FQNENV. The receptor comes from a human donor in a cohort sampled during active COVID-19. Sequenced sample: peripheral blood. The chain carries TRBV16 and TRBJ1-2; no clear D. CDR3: CASSLKARTDNYGYTF. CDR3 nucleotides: TGTGCCAGCAGCCTCAAGGCCCGTACAGATAACTATGGCTACACCTTC.